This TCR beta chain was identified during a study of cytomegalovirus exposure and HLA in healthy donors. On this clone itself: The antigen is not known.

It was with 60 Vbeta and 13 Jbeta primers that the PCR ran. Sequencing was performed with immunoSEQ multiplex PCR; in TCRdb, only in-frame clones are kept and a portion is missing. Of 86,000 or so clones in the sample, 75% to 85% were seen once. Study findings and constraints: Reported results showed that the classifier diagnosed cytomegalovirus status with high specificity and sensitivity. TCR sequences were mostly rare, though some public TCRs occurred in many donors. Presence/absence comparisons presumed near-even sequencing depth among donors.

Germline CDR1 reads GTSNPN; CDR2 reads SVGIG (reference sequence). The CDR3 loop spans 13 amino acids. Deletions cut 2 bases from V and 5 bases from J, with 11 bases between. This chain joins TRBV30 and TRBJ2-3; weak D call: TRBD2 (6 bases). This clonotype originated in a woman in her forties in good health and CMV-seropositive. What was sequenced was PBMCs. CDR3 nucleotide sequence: TGTGCCTGGAGTTCCGGGACTGGAGATACGCAGTATTTT. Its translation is CAWSSGTGDTQYF.